One and the same sample provided the 2 T cell receptor beta chains below, sequenced in a study of technical replicates of blood from a few donors. Measured with immunoSEQ multiplex PCR; TCRdb has only the in-frame clones, and not every one. The top ten clones hold more than 0.35% of a sample with about 81,000 clones, 95% of them seen once. Sequencing was performed on T cells isolated from PBMCs. The source is a human donor in good health.

This clone was found once. This sequence joins TRBV4-2 and TRBJ1-4; 7 bases fit TRBD1. J gave up 5 bases and V 2 bases, and 5 bases lay outside the gene matches. Germline lookup yields CDR1 LGHNA and CDR2 YNFKEQ. This CDR3 comprises 15 residues. The CDR3 loop reads CASSQTGQPNEKLFF. The CDR3 DNA sequence: TGTGCCAGCAGCCAAACGGGACAGCCAAATGAAAAACTGTTTTTT.

This clone has a single count. The chain is built from TRBV10-3 and TRBJ1-1; D gene unclear. The CDR3 runs 13 residues. V lost 4 bases, J lost 4 bases, and 10 bases lay in between. Looked up from germline, CDR1 is ENHRY and CDR2 is SYGVKD. CDR3 DNA sequence: TGTGCCATCAGTGGAACGCGGGGCACTGAAGCTTTCTTT. It codes for CAISGTRGTEAFF.